This TCR beta chain was retrieved from a study of T cells in Graves' hyperthyroidism and ophthalmopathy. The authors obtained PBMCs from about 9.5 ml of fresh peripheral blood. Regions amplified from RNA transcripts were the TCR beta CDR3 regions. First-round RT-PCR with HTBI primers amplified the TCR CDR3 region. MiXCR was run by TCRdb on the multiplex PCR reads, yielding one entry per CDR3 protein. The sample consists of fewer than 350,000 distinct CDR3 sequences, about 18% of them appearing once. This clonotype appeared many times. The antigen is undetermined. The V gene's germline CDR1 is SGHRS and CDR2 YFSETQ. The CDR3 is made up of 16 amino acids. V lost 2 bases, J lost 6 bases, and 7 bases stayed unmatched. Study-wide points: Most thyroid clonotypes expanded above 0.001 were also detected in blood.

The chain couples TRBV5-1 to TRBJ2-7; 14 bases map to TRBD2. Input material: blood. This TCR was recovered from a woman aged 50 to 65 with Graves' hyperthyroidism. The CDR3 reads CASSFGLAGGFSEQYF. CDR3 DNA: TGCGCCAGCAGCTTCGGACTAGCGGGAGGTTTTTCCGAGCAGTACTTC.